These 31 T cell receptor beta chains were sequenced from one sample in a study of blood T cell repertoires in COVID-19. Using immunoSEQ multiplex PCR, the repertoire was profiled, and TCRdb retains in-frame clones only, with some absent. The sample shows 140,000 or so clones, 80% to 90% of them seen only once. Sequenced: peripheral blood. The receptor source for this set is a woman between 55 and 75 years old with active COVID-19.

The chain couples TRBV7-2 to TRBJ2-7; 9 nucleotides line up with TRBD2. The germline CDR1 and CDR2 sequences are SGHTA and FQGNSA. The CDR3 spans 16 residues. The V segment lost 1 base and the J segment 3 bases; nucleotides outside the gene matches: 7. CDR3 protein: CASSLGPRTSVYEQYF. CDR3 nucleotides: TGTGCCAGCAGCTTAGGCCCAAGGACTAGCGTCTACGAGCAGTACTTC.

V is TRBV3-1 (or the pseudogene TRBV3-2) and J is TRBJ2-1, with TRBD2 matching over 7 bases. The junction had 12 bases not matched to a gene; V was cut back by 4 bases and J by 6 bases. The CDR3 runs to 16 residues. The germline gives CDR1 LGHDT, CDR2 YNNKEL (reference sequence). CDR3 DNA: TGTGCCAGCAGCCTATGGGGGGGACTCCAGGCCAATGAGCAGTTCTTC. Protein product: CASSLWGGLQANEQFF.

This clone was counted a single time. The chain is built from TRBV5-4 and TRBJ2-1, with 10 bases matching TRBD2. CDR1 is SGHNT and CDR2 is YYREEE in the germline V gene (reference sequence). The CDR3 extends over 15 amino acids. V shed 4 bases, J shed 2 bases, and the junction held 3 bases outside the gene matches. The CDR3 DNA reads TGTGCCAGCAGCCTCAGCGGGAGGGCCTACAATGAGCAGTTCTTC. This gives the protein CASSLSGRAYNEQFF.

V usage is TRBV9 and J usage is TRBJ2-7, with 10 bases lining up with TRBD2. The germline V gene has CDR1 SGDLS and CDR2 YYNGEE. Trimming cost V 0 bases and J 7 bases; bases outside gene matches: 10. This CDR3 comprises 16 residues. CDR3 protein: CASSVELAGAWSEQYF. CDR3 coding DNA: TGTGCCAGCAGCGTAGAGCTAGCGGGAGCCTGGAGTGAGCAGTACTTC.

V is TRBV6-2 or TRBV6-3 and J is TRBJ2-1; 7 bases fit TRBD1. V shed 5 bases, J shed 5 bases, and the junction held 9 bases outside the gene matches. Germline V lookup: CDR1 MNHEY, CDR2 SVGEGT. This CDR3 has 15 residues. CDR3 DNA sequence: TGTGCCAGCAGTCGACTACAGGGGAGACACAATGAGCAGTTCTTC. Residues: CASSRLQGRHNEQFF.

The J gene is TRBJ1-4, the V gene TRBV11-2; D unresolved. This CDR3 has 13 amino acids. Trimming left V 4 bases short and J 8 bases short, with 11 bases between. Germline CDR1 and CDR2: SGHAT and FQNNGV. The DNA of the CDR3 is TGTGCCAGCAGCTCCGGTATGTTGGAAAAACTGTTTTTT. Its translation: CASSSGMLEKLFF.

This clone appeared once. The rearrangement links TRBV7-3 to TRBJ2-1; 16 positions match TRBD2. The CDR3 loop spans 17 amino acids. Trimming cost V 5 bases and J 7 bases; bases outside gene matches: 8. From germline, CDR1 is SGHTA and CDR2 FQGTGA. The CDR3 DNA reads TGTGCCAGCAGCCGGACAACGGGACTAGCGGGGGGGAATGAGCAGTTCTTC. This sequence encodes CASSRTTGLAGGNEQFF.

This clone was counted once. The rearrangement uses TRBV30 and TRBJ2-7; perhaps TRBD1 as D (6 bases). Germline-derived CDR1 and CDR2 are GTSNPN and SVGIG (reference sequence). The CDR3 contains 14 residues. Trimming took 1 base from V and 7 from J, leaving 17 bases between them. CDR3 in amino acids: CAWSGTAPSMEQYF. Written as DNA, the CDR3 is TGTGCCTGGAGTGGGACAGCCCCCAGCATGGAGCAGTACTTC.

CDR3 nucleotides: TGCGCCAGCATGAGGGTTGACGAGCAGTACTTC. Residues: CASMRVDEQYF. This rearrangement joins TRBV10-2 to TRBJ2-7, with TRBD2 as a possible D gene (5 bases). The CDR3 covers 11 residues. The V end was cut by 7 bases, the J end by 5 bases, with 9 bases between. Germline CDR1 reads WSHSY; CDR2 reads SAAADI.

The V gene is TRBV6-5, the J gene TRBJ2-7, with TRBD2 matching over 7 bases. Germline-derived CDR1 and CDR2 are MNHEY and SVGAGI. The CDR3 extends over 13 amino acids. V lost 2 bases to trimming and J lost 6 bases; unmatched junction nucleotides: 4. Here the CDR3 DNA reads TGTGCCAGCAGTTACGGGGGGAGGGCCGAGCAGTACTTC. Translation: CASSYGGRAEQYF.

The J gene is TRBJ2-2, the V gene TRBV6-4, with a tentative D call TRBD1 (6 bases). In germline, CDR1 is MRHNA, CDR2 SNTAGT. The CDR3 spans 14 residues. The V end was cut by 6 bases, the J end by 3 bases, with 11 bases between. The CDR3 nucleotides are TGTGCCAGCAGAAGAGAGGGGGACACCGGGGAGCTGTTTTTT. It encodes CASRREGDTGELFF.

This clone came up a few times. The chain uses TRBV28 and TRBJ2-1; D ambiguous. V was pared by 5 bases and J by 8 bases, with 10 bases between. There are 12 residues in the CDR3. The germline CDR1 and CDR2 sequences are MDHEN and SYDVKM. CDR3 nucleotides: TGTGCCAGCAGTAAAGGTCGGGATGAGCAGTTCTTC. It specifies CASSKGRDEQFF.

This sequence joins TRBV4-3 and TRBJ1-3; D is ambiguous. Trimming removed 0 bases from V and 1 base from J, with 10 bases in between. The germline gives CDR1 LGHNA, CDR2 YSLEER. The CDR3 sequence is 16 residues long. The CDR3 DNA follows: TGCGCCAGCAGCCAAGAACCCAGAGGTTCTGGAAACACCATATATTTT. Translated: CASSQEPRGSGNTIYF.

The CDR3, as DNA: TGTGCCAGCAGTTTGGGGCAGTCCTACGAGCAGTACTTC. Encoded protein: CASSLGQSYEQYF. This chain links TRBV27 with TRBJ2-7; a possible D gene is TRBD1 (5 bases). The germline V gene encodes CDR1 MNHEY and CDR2 SMNVEV (reference sequence). This CDR3 contains 13 residues. Trimming removed 3 bases at V and 1 base at J, with 7 bases between.

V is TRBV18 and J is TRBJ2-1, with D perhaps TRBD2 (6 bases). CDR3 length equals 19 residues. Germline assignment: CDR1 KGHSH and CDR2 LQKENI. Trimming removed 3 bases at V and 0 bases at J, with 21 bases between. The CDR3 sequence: CASSPFTGRRKDSYNEQFF. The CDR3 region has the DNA TGTGCCAGCTCACCTTTTACCGGGAGAAGGAAAGACTCCTACAATGAGCAGTTCTTC.

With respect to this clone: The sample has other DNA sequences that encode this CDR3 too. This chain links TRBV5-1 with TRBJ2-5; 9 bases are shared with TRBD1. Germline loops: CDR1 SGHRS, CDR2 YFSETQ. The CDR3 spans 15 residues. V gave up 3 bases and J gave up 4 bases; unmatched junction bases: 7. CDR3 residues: CASSSFPGQGETQYF. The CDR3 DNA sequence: TGCGCCAGCAGCTCTTTCCCGGGACAGGGAGAGACCCAGTACTTC.

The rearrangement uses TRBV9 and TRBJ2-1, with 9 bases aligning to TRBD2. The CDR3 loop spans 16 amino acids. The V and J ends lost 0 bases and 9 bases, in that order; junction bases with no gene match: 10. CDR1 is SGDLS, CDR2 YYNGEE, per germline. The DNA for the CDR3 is TGTGCCAGCAGCGTAGAGGGGGGGAGTAGCGGGAGTGAGCAGTTCTTC. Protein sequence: CASSVEGGSSGSEQFF.

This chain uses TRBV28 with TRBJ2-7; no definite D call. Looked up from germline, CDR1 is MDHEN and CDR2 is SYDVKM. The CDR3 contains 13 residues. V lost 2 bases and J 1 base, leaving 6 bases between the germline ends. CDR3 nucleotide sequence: TGTGCCAGCAGTTTAGCACGGTCCTACGAGCAGTACTTC. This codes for CASSLARSYEQYF.

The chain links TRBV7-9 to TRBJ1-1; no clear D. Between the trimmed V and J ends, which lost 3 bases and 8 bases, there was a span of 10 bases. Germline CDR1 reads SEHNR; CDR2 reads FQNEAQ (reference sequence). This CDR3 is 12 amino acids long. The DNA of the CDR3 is TGTGCCAGCAGCTTGGAGAGCCCCGAAGCTTTCTTT. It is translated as CASSLESPEAFF. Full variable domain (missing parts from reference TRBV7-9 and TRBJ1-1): DTGVSQNPRHKITKRGQNVTFRCDPISEHNRLYWYRQTLGQGPEFLTYFQNEAQLEKSRLLSDRFSAERPKGSFSTLEIQRTEQGDSAMYLCASSLESPEAFFGQGTRLTVV.

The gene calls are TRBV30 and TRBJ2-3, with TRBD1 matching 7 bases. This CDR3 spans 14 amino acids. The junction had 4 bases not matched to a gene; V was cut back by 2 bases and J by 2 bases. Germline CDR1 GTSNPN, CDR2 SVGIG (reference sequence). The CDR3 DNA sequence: TGTGCCTGGAGTTGGGACAGAGACACAGATACGCAGTATTTT. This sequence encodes CAWSWDRDTDTQYF. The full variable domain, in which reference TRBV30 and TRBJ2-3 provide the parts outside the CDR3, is SQTIHQWPATLVQPVGSPLSLECTVEGTSNPNLYWYRQAAGRGLQLLFYSVGIGQISSEVPQNLSASRPQDRQFILSSKKLLLSDSGFYLCAWSWDRDTDTQYFGPGTRLTVL.

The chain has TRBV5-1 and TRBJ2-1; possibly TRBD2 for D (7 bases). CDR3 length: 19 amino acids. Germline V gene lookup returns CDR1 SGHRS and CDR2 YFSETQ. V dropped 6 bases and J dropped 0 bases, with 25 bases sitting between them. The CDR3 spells CASTPGASGYPSSYNEQFF. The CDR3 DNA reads TGCGCCAGCACTCCAGGGGCTAGCGGTTACCCGAGCTCCTACAATGAGCAGTTCTTC. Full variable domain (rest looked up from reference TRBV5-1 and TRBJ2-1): KAGVTQTPRYLIKTRGQQVTLSCSPISGHRSVSWYQQTPGQGLQFLFEYFSETQRNKGNFPGRFSGRQFSNSRSEMNVSTLELGDSALYLCASTPGASGYPSSYNEQFFGPGTRLTVL.

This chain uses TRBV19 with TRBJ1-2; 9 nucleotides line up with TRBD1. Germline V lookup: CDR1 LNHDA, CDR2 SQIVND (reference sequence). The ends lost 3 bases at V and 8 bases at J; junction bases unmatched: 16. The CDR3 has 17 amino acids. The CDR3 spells CASSIPTAITDRGGYTF. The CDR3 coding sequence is TGTGCCAGTAGTATTCCCACCGCCATCACGGACAGGGGCGGCTACACCTTC.

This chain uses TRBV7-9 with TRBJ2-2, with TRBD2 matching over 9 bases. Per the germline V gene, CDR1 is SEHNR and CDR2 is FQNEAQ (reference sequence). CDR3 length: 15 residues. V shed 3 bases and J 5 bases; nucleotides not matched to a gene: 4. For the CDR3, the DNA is TGTGCCAGCAGCTTTAGCGGGAGCGTTACCGGGGAGCTGTTTTTT. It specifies CASSFSGSVTGELFF.

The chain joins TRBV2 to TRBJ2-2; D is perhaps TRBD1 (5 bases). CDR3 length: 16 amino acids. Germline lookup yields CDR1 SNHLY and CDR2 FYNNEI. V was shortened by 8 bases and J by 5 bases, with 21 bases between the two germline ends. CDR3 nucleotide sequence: TGTGCCAGCCAGGGCCATCAAGGGATAAGAACCGGGGAGCTGTTTTTT. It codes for CASQGHQGIRTGELFF.

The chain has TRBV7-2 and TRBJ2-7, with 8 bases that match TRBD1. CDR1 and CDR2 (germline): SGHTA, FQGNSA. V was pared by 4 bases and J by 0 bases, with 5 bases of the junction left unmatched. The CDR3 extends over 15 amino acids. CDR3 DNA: TGTGCCAGCAGCTACTGGACAGGGAGCTCCTACGAGCAGTACTTC. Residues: CASSYWTGSSYEQYF.

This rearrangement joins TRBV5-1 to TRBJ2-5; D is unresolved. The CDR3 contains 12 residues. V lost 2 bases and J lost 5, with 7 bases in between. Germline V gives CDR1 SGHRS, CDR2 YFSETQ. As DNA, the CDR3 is TGCGCCAGCAGCTTTGGTCGGGAGACCCAGTACTTC. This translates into CASSFGRETQYF.

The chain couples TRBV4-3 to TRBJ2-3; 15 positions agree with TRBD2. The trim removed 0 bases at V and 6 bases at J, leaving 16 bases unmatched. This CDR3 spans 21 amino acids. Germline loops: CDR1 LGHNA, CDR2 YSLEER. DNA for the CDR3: TGCGCCAGCAGCCAAGAACCCCGGACTAGCGGGAGGGCCGCCCGCTGGGATACGCAGTATTTT. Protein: CASSQEPRTSGRAARWDTQYF.

The CDR3 loop reads CASTQWGGPNYGYTF. The CDR3 nucleotides are TGTGCCAGCACCCAGTGGGGGGGACCTAACTATGGCTACACCTTC. This chain uses TRBV7-9 with TRBJ1-2; a weak D match, TRBD1 (5 bases). Germline V CDR1 and CDR2: SEHNR, FQNEAQ (reference sequence). The CDR3 sequence is 15 residues long. Trimming removed 7 bases from V and 0 bases from J, with 15 bases in between.

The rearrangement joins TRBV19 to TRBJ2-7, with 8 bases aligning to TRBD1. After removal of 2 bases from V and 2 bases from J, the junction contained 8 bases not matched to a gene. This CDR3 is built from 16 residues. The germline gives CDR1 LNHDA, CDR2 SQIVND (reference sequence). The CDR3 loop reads CASSISGTGFAYEQYF. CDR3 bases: TGTGCCAGTAGTATATCGGGGACAGGCTTTGCCTACGAGCAGTACTTC.

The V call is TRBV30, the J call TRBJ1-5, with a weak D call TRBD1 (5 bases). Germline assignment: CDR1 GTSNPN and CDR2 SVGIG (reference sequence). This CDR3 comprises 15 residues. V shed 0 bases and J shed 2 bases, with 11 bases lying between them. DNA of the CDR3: TGTGCCTGGAGTGTAGGGGCCGGTGGCAATCAGCCCCAGCATTTT. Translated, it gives CAWSVGAGGNQPQHF.

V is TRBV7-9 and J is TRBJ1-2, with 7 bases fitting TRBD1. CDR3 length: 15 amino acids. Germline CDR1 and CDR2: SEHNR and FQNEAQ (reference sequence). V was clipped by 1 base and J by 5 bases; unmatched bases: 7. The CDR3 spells CASSLGRDRPYGYTF. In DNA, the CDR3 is TGTGCCAGCAGCTTAGGAAGGGACAGACCGTATGGCTACACCTTC.